This is a list of T cell receptor beta chains from one sample in a study of control samples from healthy donors and cancer patients. Clones were read by immunoSEQ multiplex PCR, and TCRdb kept only the in-frame ones, dropping some. Of about 50,000 clones detected, approximately 92% appear once; the ten largest clones hold around 0.78%. The sequenced sample was PBMCs. The source of these receptors is a man aged 25 to 45 with colorectal cancer. The CDR3 runs from the conserved cysteine through the conserved F or W. A D gene is named only where the DNA matches it firmly. Where a row states a size, it is once, few, many or the class of an expanded clone; other rows omit it.

size	D	V	J	DNA	CDR3
.	.	TRBV5-1	TRBJ2-2	TGCGCCAGCAGCTGGACACTAAATCGGGGCACCGGGGAGCTGTTTTTT	CASSWTLNRGTGELFF
once	TRBD2	TRBV24-1	TRBJ2-5	TGTGCCACCAGTGGTCCAACCTTTAGCGGGGGACCCCAAGAGACCCAGTACTTC	CATSGPTFSGGPQETQYF
.	.	TRBV19	TRBJ2-3	TGTGCCAGTAGTATTAGCGGTGGATCCACAGATACGCAGTATTTT	CASSISGGSTDTQYF
.	.	TRBV5-4	TRBJ2-1	TGTGCCAGCAGCCTCCTCCATCCCAATGAGCAGTTCTTC	CASSLLHPNEQFF
.	.	TRBV7-2	TRBJ1-6	TGTGCCAGCAGCCAGGCCGGCCCCCAGGGAGGTTCACCCCTCCACTTT	CASSQAGPQGGSPLHF
few	.	TRBV7-9	TRBJ2-7	TGTGCCAGCAGCCCCGACTGGGTGTACGAGCAGTACTTC	CASSPDWVYEQYF
.	.	TRBV5-4	TRBJ2-5	TGTGCCAGCAGCTTGGACGGACTTATCCAAGAGACCCAGTACTTC	CASSLDGLIQETQYF
once	.	TRBV19	TRBJ1-5	TGTGCCAGTAGTATGGGACACGGACCATATCAGCCCCAGCATTTT	CASSMGHGPYQPQHF
.	.	TRBV29-1	TRBJ1-4	TGCAGCGCCTCCTTTCTTGATTTTGAGTTAGCCAGAACTAATGAAAAACTGTTTTTT	CSASFLDFELARTNEKLFF
once	.	TRBV4-1	TRBJ1-1	TGCGCCAGCAGCCAAGCGGGGGGGAACACTGAAGCTTTCTTT	CASSQAGGNTEAFF
.	.	TRBV5-1	TRBJ1-2	TGCGCCAGCAGCCCCGACGGGACACCGGAGGGCTACACCTTC	CASSPDGTPEGYTF
.	TRBD1	TRBV4-3	TRBJ1-3	TGCGCCAGCAGCCGAGGGACAGCCGCTTCGGGGGGAAACACCATATATTTT	CASSRGTAASGGNTIYF
.	TRBD2	TRBV7-9	TRBJ2-5	TGTGCCAGCAGCTTACAGCGGGGTTTCCAAGAGACCCAGTACTTC	CASSLQRGFQETQYF
once	.	TRBV5-6	TRBJ2-1	TGTGCCAGCAGTTCGACTAACAATGAGCAGTTCTTC	CASSSTNNEQFF
.	TRBD1	TRBV19	TRBJ1-5	TGTGCCAGTAGACCAATGGGAGGACAGGATAGCAATCAGCCCCAGCATTTT	CASRPMGGQDSNQPQHF
few	.	TRBV6-1	TRBJ1-1	TGTGCCAGCAGTGAAGGGTTTAGGGACACTGAAGCTTTCTTT	CASSEGFRDTEAFF
.	.	TRBV24-1	TRBJ2-3	TGTGCCACCAGTGATTTGCCCCAAAAGGGCACAGATACGCAGTATTTT	CATSDLPQKGTDTQYF
.	TRBD1	TRBV19	TRBJ1-2	TGTGCCAGCCTGACCAGGGGGCTAGGTGGCTACACCTTC	CASLTRGLGGYTF
.	.	TRBV14	TRBJ1-6	TGTGCCAGCAGCCAAGGATGGACGGCCGGAGGATCACCCCTCCACTTT	CASSQGWTAGGSPLHF
.	TRBD2	TRBV30	TRBJ2-3	TGTGCGTACAGTTTAGCGGGGGATAGCACAGATACGCAGTATTTT	CAYSLAGDSTDTQYF
.	TRBD1	TRBV5-1	TRBJ2-3	TGCGCCAGCAGCACTGTTCAGGGGGCAAGCACAGATACGCAGTATTTT	CASSTVQGASTDTQYF
.	TRBD2	TRBV10-3	TRBJ2-7	TGTGCCAGTGGACTAGCGGGGGCGGGGGAGCAGTACTTC	CASGLAGAGEQYF
.	.	TRBV6-2/TRBV6-3	TRBJ1-2	TGTGCCAGCAGCAGTAACTATGGCTACACCTTC	CASSSNYGYTF
few	TRBD1	TRBV5-6	TRBJ2-5	TGTGCCAGCAGCTTGGGACAGGGGAGGGAGACCCAGTACTTC	CASSLGQGRETQYF
.	TRBD1	TRBV19	TRBJ1-5	TGTGCCAGTAGTATGACAGGGGGCAGGGGTCAGCCCCAGCATTTT	CASSMTGGRGQPQHF
.	TRBD1	TRBV6-5	TRBJ1-1	TGTGCCAGCAGTCCAGACAGGGTGGCCACTGAAGCTTTCTTT	CASSPDRVATEAFF
.	.	TRBV11-2	TRBJ2-7	TGTGCCAGCAGCTTTAATTCAAAGGAAGCGGAGTACTTC	CASSFNSKEAEYF
.	.	TRBV30	TRBJ1-1	TGTGCCTGGACCCCGGACATCATGAACACTGAAGCTTTCTTT	CAWTPDIMNTEAFF
.	.	TRBV5-1	TRBJ2-3	TGCGCCAGCAGCTCATCCTCTACATATAGCACAGATACGCAGTATTTT	CASSSSSTYSTDTQYF
.	TRBD1	TRBV5-5	TRBJ1-2	TGTGCCAGCAGCGGAACCGGGACAGGGGGGTATGGCTACACCTTC	CASSGTGTGGYGYTF
.	TRBD2	TRBV9	TRBJ2-3	TGTGCCAGCAGCGTGCCTTCGGGGGGGAGGACAGATACGCAGTATTTT	CASSVPSGGRTDTQYF
.	.	TRBV24-1	TRBJ2-2	TGTGCCACCAGTGATTTGCGGGGATCGGGCACCGGGGAGCTGTTTTTT	CATSDLRGSGTGELFF
.	.	TRBV6-2/TRBV6-3	TRBJ1-6	TGTGCCAGCAGTTACCGGCCGGATTCACCCCTCCACTTT	CASSYRPDSPLHF
.	TRBD1	TRBV18	TRBJ2-7	TGTGCCAGCTCAGGACAGGTTCCTAACGAGCAGTACTTC	CASSGQVPNEQYF
.	.	TRBV30	TRBJ1-1	TGTGCCGGCAAGGTGACGGACTCCCAAGCTTTCTTT	CAGKVTDSQAFF
.	.	TRBV5-8	TRBJ2-1	TGTGCCAGCACTTCGAGGGGAAATGAGCAGTTCTTC	CASTSRGNEQFF
.	.	TRBV7-9	TRBJ2-3	TGTGCCAGCAGCTTTGAAGGGGCGGGCGCAGATACGCAGTATTTT	CASSFEGAGADTQYF
.	.	TRBV19	TRBJ1-4	TGTGCCAGTAGTATATTGATGGGGGCGAGGGAAAAACTGTTTTTT	CASSILMGAREKLFF
once	TRBD2	TRBV6-5	TRBJ2-1	TGTGCCAGCAACTTGAGCGGGGGGGCCGGAAATGAGCAGTTCTTC	CASNLSGGAGNEQFF
once	.	TRBV15	TRBJ2-6	TGTGCCACCAGCCCAGTTGGGGGGTCGCTTCAATATGGGGCCAACGTCCTGACTTTC	CATSPVGGSLQYGANVLTF
.	TRBD1	TRBV7-9	TRBJ1-1	TGTGCCAGCAGCCAAACAGGGGACACTGAAGCTTTCTTT	CASSQTGDTEAFF
.	.	TRBV9	TRBJ1-3	TGTGCCAGCAGCCCGGACACCTCTGGAAACACCATATATTTT	CASSPDTSGNTIYF
once	.	TRBV7-2	TRBJ1-1	TGTGCCAGCAGCTTAGTATGGGGTGGGTCAGACGAAGCTTTCTTT	CASSLVWGGSDEAFF
.	TRBD2	TRBV5-1	TRBJ2-3	TGCGCCAGCAGTCCTGGACTAGCGGGGGGCCCACCCCCCCCAGATACGCAGTATTTT	CASSPGLAGGPPPPDTQYF
.	.	TRBV11-2	TRBJ1-2	TGTGCCAGCAGCCACAATCAGGGTAAAGACTATGGCTACACCTTC	CASSHNQGKDYGYTF